This TCR beta chain stems from a study of blood T cell repertoires in COVID-19. Study-level information: Samples representing acute and convalescent COVID-19 were sourced from the United States, Italy and Spain. The analysed material was cDNA or gDNA that came from T cells, B-cell-depleted T cells, or PBMCs.

The V end lost 8 bases, the J end lost 3 bases, and 20 bases lay between the germline ends. Germline CDR1 reads MDHEN; CDR2 reads SYDVKM. The length of the CDR3 is 15 residues. Source study methods: Estimation of nucleated cell counts relied on the amplification of reference gene primers. Produced via immunoSEQ multiplex PCR; TCRdb's table is partial and in-frame only. V and J calls and clone size come straight from that table; D and trimming were deduced from the DNA. The table records 250,000 to 300,000 clones, roughly 85% of them present only once. Source material: peripheral blood. V usage is TRBV28 and J usage is TRBJ2-7; the D gene is possibly TRBD1 (6 bases). The receptor comes from a man in his fifties or sixties with active or convalescent COVID-19. The CDR3 coding sequence is TGTGCCAGCGTTACGCCCGGACAGACCAACTACGAGCAGTACTTC. It is translated as CASVTPGQTNYEQYF.